Sequencing of this T cell receptor beta chain was carried out in a study of vaccination and CD4 T cells after COVID-19. Noted treatment: approximately 9-day PBMC culture with coronavirus spike peptide pools or control peptides (ViraFEST assay). ViraFEST used peptide pools to expand antigen-specific T cells, then sequenced TCRs. The germline gives CDR1 DFQATT, CDR2 SNEGSKA (reference sequence). There are 14 residues in the CDR3. With the Oncomine TCR Beta short-read assay, DNA from cultured CD4+ T cells was sequenced. TCRdb reprocessed the PCR reads via MiXCR and lists one record per CDR3 protein. The repertoire holds roughly 10,000 distinct CDR3 sequences, with about 25% as singletons. On this clonotype: The antigen is not known. A read error may explain this, as a much larger clone is one base away.

The chain couples TRBV20-1 to TRBJ2-5; perhaps TRBD2 as D (7 bases). The source of this sequence is a human donor who had recovered from COVID-19. This specimen consisted of CD4+ T cells from blood, cultured in vitro, obtained after SARS-CoV-2 vaccination. The CDR3 loop reads CCARGGSHGGTQYF. CDR3 coding DNA: TGCTGTGCTAGGGGGGGTAGCCACGGGGGGACCCAGTACTTC.